The text below deals with one T cell receptor beta chain. The authors' processing: Using reference gene primer amplification, nucleated cell counts were estimated. Method: immunoSEQ multiplex PCR; TCRdb's copy keeps in-frame clones and lacks some. V, J and clone size were drawn from that table, and D and trimming were deduced from the DNA. The repertoire holds 100,000 to 150,000 clones, with 74% as singletons. The data stem from a study of blood T cell repertoires in COVID-19. Turning to the study itself: The study drew acute and convalescent COVID-19 samples from the United States, Italy and Spain. From T cells, B-cell-depleted T cells, or PBMCs came the material, which was cDNA or gDNA.

After removal of 4 bases from V and 2 bases from J, the junction contained 7 bases not matched to a gene. The CDR3 is made up of 16 amino acids. Germline CDR1 SGDLS, CDR2 YYNGEE. The sequence came from a man aged 55-75 years with acute or convalescent COVID-19. The genes are TRBV9 and TRBJ2-4, with 9 bases fitting TRBD2. Material: peripheral blood. CDR3 residues: CASSPFAGGPKNIQYF. DNA of the CDR3: TGTGCCAGCAGCCCCTTCGCGGGGGGGCCCAAAAACATTCAGTACTTC.